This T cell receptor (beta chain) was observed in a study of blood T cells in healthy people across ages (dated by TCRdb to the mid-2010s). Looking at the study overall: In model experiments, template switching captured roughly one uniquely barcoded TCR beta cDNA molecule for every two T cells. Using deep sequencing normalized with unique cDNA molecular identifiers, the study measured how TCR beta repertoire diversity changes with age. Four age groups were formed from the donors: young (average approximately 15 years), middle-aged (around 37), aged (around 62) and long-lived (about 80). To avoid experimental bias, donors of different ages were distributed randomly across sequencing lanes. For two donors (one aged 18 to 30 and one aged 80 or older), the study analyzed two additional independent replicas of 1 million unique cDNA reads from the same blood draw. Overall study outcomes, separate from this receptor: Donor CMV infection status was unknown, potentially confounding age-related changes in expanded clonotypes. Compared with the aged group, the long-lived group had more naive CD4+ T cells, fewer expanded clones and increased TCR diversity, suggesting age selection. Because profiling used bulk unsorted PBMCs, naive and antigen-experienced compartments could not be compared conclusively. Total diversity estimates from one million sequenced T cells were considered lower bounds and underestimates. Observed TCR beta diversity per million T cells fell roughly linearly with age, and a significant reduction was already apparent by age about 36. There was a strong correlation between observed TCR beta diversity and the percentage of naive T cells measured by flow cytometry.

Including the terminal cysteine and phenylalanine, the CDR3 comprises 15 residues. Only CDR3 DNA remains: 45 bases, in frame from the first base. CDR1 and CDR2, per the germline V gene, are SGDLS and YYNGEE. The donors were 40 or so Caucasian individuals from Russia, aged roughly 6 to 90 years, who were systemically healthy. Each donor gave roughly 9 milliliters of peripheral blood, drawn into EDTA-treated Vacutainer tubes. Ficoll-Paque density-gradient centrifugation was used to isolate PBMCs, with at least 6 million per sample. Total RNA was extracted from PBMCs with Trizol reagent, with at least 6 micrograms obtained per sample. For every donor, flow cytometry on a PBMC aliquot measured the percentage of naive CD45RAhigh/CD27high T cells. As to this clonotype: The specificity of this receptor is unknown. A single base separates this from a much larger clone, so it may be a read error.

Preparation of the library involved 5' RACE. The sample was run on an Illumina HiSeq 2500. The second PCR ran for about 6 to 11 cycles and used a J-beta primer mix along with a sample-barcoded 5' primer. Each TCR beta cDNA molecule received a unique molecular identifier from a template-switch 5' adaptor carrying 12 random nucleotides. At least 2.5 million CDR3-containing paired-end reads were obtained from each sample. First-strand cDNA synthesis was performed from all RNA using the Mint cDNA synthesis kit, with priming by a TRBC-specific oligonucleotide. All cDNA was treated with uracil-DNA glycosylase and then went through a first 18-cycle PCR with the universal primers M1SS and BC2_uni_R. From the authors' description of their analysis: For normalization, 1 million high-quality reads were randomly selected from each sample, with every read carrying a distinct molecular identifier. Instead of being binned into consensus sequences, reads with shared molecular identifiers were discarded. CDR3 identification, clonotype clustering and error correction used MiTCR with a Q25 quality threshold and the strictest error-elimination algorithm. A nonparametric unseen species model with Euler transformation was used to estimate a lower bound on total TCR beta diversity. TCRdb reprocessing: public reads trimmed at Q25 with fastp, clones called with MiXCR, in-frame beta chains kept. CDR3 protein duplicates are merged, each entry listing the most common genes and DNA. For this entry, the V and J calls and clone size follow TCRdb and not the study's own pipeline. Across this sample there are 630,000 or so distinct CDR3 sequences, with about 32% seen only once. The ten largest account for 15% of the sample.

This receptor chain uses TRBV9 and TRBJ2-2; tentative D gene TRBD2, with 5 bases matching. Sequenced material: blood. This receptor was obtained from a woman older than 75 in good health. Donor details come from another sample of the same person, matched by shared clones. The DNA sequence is TGTGCCAGCATGGGTTCGGGGATAGACGCCGGGGAGCGGTTTTTT. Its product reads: CASMGSGIDAGERFF.